This entry lists 17 T cell receptor beta chains sequenced from one sample in a study of CD8 T cells in Susac syndrome. Random-hexamer reverse transcription was applied to about 0.5 to 1 ug RNA. TCRdb ran MiXCR on the immunoSEQ multiplex PCR reads and lists one entry per CDR3 protein. The sample has a few hundred thousand distinct CDR3 sequences, roughly 93% seen once. The specimen was CD4+ T cells from PBMCs. Receptors originate from a human donor with Susac syndrome.

The CDR3 bases are TGTGCCTGGAGTCCTCCCGAACCGCCCCCTGGGAGCAATCAGCCCCAGCATTTT. Translating it yields CAWSPPEPPPGSNQPQHF. The chain employs TRBV30 and TRBJ1-5; D gene unclear. The CDR3 has 18 residues. The V gene's germline CDR1 is GTSNPN and CDR2 SVGIG (reference sequence). Trimming took 2 bases from V and 1 from J, leaving 21 bases between them.

The genes are TRBV7-2 and TRBJ1-2; D possibly corresponds to TRBD1 (5 bases). This CDR3 spans 16 amino acids. CDR1 is SGHTA and CDR2 is FQGNSA in the germline V gene. V lost 2 bases and J lost 2, with 15 bases in between. The CDR3 spells CASSLSPLGGNYGYTF. DNA of the CDR3: TGTGCCAGCAGCTTATCCCCCCTTGGGGGGAACTATGGCTACACCTTC.

V is TRBV9 and J is TRBJ2-1; D is perhaps TRBD2 (6 bases). This CDR3 comprises 17 residues. Germline V CDR1 and CDR2: SGDLS, YYNGEE. Trimming shortened V by 2 bases and J by 0 bases, and 15 bases separated the two germline ends. The CDR3 loop is CASSVRGGGSSYNEQFF. CDR3 coding DNA: TGTGCCAGCAGCGTGAGAGGTGGGGGGAGCTCCTACAATGAGCAGTTCTTC.

This chain joins TRBV9 and TRBJ1-3, with D perhaps TRBD1 (6 bases). V shed 1 base and J shed 0 bases, with 14 bases lying between them. CDR1 and CDR2 (germline): SGDLS, YYNGEE. The CDR3 extends over 17 amino acids. This CDR3 is CASSVNGQSNSGNTIYF. Written as DNA, the CDR3 is TGTGCCAGCAGCGTAAATGGACAGTCCAACTCTGGAAACACCATATATTTT.

J is TRBJ1-1 and V is TRBV7-9; D call uncertain. Per the germline V gene, CDR1 is SEHNR and CDR2 is FQNEAQ (reference sequence). Trimming cost V 8 bases and J 3 bases, with 10 bases left between them. The CDR3 spans 12 residues. CDR3 protein: CASGRTDTEAFF. The CDR3 nucleotides read TGTGCCAGCGGAAGGACCGACACTGAAGCTTTCTTT.

The CDR3 is CASSPVEDQPQHF. DNA for the CDR3: TGTGCCAGCTCGCCTGTCGAGGATCAGCCCCAGCATTTT. This chain uses TRBV18 with TRBJ1-5; D ambiguous. V lost 6 bases to trimming and J lost 5 bases, with 11 bases between them. Germline-derived CDR1 and CDR2 are KGHSH and LQKENI. The CDR3 has 13 amino acids.

The chain links TRBV7-9 to TRBJ1-5, with D perhaps matching TRBD1 (6 bases). The CDR3 is 15 amino acids. From germline, CDR1 is SEHNR and CDR2 FQNEAQ (reference sequence). The V and J ends lost 1 base and 0 bases respectively, with 7 bases between them. CDR3 protein: CASSLGDNSNQPQHF. The CDR3 nucleotides are TGTGCCAGCAGCTTAGGGGACAATAGCAATCAGCCCCAGCATTTT.

The gene calls are TRBV6-1 and TRBJ1-1; D ambiguous. Germline CDR1 MNHNS, CDR2 SASEGT. The CDR3 is made up of 11 amino acids. Trimming stripped 11 bases from V and 0 bases from J, with 7 bases between. The CDR3 DNA follows: TGTGCCGGGCAAATGAACACTGAAGCTTTCTTT. Translated: CAGQMNTEAFF.

This sequence joins TRBV15 and TRBJ1-1, with TRBD1 identical over 7 bases. CDR1 is LNHNV, CDR2 YYDKDF, per germline (reference sequence). V shed 7 bases and J 3 bases; nucleotides not matched to a gene: 5. CDR3 length: 13 amino acids. The CDR3 protein is CATTGQTHTEAFF. As DNA, the CDR3 is TGTGCCACCACGGGACAGACGCACACTGAAGCTTTCTTT.

The rearrangement uses TRBV6-1 and TRBJ1-1; tentatively, D is TRBD1 (5 bases). Trimming took 2 bases from V and 4 from J, leaving 11 bases between them. The CDR3 covers 14 residues. Germline CDR1 reads MNHNS; CDR2 reads SASEGT. CDR3 DNA: TGTGCCAGCAGTGAATGGGGGAAGTCCACTGAAGCTTTCTTT. It codes for CASSEWGKSTEAFF.

The chain is built from TRBV12-3 or TRBV12-4 and TRBJ1-4, with 7 bases that match TRBD1. This CDR3 comprises 14 residues. V trimming: 6 bases; J trimming: 0 bases; junction bases outside the gene matches: 1. Here the CDR3 reads CASSTGATNEKLFF. CDR3 coding DNA: TGTGCCAGCAGCACAGGGGCAACTAATGAAAAACTGTTTTTT.

The chain carries TRBV20-1 and TRBJ1-3; no firm D call. There are 14 residues in the CDR3. Trimming cost V 6 bases and J 4 bases, with 16 bases left between them. Per the germline V gene, CDR1 is DFQATT and CDR2 is SNEGSKA (reference sequence). The CDR3 is CSAGREGAGNTIYF. CDR3 in DNA: TGCAGTGCCGGACGGGAGGGTGCCGGAAACACCATATATTTT.

The rearrangement links TRBV12-3 or TRBV12-4 to TRBJ1-1, with D possibly matching TRBD1 (6 bases). This CDR3 is 12 amino acids long. Trimming stripped 3 bases from V and 14 bases from J, with 16 bases between. The CDR3 DNA is TGTGCCAGCAGTTTGGGGGGCCCGGGTCTGTTCTTT. This codes for CASSLGGPGLFF.

There are a few counts of this clonotype. The rearrangement joins TRBV27 to TRBJ2-3, with unresolved D. Germline CDR1 is MNHEY and CDR2 is SMNVEV (reference sequence). With 2 bases removed from V and 2 bases from J, the gap between germline ends came to 5 bases. CDR3 length: 13 residues. The CDR3 protein is CASSLGFTDTQYF. CDR3 nucleotide sequence: TGTGCCAGCAGTTTAGGATTCACAGATACGCAGTATTTT.

The rearrangement uses TRBV20-1 and TRBJ2-2, with D possibly being TRBD1 (5 bases). Trimming removed 3 bases at V and 1 base at J, with 15 bases between. CDR3 length: 16 amino acids. Per germline, CDR1 DFQATT and CDR2 SNEGSKA (reference sequence). The CDR3 is CSASRPAGRNTGELFF. CDR3 nucleotide sequence: TGCAGTGCTAGTCGGCCGGCAGGGCGGAACACCGGGGAGCTGTTTTTT.

The CDR3: CASSPESSPLHF. The CDR3 nucleotides are TGTGCCAGCTCCCCCGAAAGTTCACCCCTCCACTTT. This chain uses TRBV12-3 or TRBV12-4 with TRBJ1-6; D gene ambiguous. V dropped 8 bases and J dropped 9 bases, with 11 bases sitting between them. The CDR3 totals 12 residues.

CDR3 amino acids: CASSLTGQGGGTQYF. The DNA of the CDR3 is TGTGCCAGCAGCTTGACCGGACAGGGGGGAGGGACCCAGTACTTC. This chain links TRBV5-6 with TRBJ2-5, with 10 bases that match TRBD1. V shed 1 base and J 7 bases; nucleotides not matched to a gene: 7. The CDR3 length is 15 residues. From germline, CDR1 is SGHDT and CDR2 YYEEEE.